This TCR beta chain comes out of a study of T cell responses to AZD1222 COVID-19 vaccine. CDR3 size: 15 residues. V shed 4 bases and J 1 base; nucleotides not matched to a gene: 4. Germline CDR1 reads KGHSH; CDR2 reads LQKENI. Measured with immunoSEQ multiplex PCR; TCRdb has only the in-frame clones, and not every one. The sample has 150,000 or so clones; around 93% are singletons. The study, taken as a whole, reports: Recipients of AZD1222 seropositive at baseline numbered only 6 or 7. The breadth and depth of Spike-specific TCRs increased once two AZD1222 doses had been given.

Points on this clone: Its antigen is undetermined.

The sequence was collected from an adult in good health. V gene TRBV18 combines with J gene TRBJ2-3, with 8 bases that match TRBD2. Sequencing used peripheral blood, obtained on day 0 of AZD1222 vaccination. DNA of the CDR3: TGTGCCAGCTCACGTCAGACTAGCGGCACAGATACGCAGTATTTT. The encoded protein is CASSRQTSGTDTQYF.